This T cell receptor (beta chain) was sequenced for a study of cytomegalovirus exposure and HLA in healthy donors. Study-wide background: Tens of millions of unique TCRs from HLA-typed donors were held in an early data release.

This CDR3 is built from 13 residues. After removal of 10 bases from V and 5 bases from J, the junction contained 6 bases not matched to a gene. CDR1 SGDLS and CDR2 YYNGEE come from the germline V gene. Study results and limitations: A later analysis linked a missense variant in DCLRE1C to the trimming of TCR beta V and J genes. Prediction of most subjects' HLA-A and HLA-B alleles by TCR beta sequences was reportedly accurate.

PCR amplification relied on 60 Vbeta primers (plus 13 Jbeta primers). The table came from immunoSEQ multiplex PCR; TCRdb's copy has only in-frame clones and leaves some out. Of about 89,000 clones listed, roughly two thirds are singletons. A word on this clone: What it binds is not known.

Sequencing used PBMCs. The source is a young woman in good health and CMV-seronegative. This chain connects TRBV9 to TRBJ2-2, with 9 nucleotides matching TRBD1. The CDR3 DNA reads as TGTGCCGGCGGGACAGGGAATACCGGGGAGCTGTTTTTT. Translated: CAGGTGNTGELFF. Variable domain in full (rest from reference TRBV9 and TRBJ2-2): DSGVTQTPKHLITATGQRVTLRCSPRSGDLSVYWYQQSLDQGLQFLIQYYNGEERAKGNILERFSAQQFPDLHSELNLSSLELGDSALYFCAGGTGNTGELFFGEGSRLTVL.